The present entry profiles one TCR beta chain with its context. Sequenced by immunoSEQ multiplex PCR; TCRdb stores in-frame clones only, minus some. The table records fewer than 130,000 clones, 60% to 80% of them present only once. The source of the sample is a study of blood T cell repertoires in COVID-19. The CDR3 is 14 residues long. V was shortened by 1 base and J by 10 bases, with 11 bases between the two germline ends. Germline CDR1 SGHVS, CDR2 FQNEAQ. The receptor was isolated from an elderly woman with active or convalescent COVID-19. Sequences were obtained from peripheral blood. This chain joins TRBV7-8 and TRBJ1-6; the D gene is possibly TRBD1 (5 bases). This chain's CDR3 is CASSLGAGNSPLHF. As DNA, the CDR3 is TGTGCCAGCAGCTTAGGGGCAGGGAACTCACCCCTCCACTTT.